These 26 T cell receptor beta chains originate from one sample sequenced in a study of siplizumab effects on memory and regulatory T cells. TCRdb's table, derived via immunoSEQ multiplex PCR, lists solely in-frame clones and lacks some. This sample has just over 60,000 clones; 70% to 85% occur once, and the top ten carry about 0.41%. Material for sequencing was memory CD4+ T cells sorted from blood. These receptors originate from a human donor in good health.

This clone was counted once. The V gene is TRBV9, the J gene TRBJ2-1; TRBD1 matches 11 bases. Trimming at V came to 4 bases and at J to 3 bases, leaving 3 bases not matched to a gene. Germline V CDR1 and CDR2: SGDLS, YYNGEE. The CDR3 length is 15 residues. The CDR3 sequence is CASSLGQGGYNEQFF. As DNA, the CDR3 is TGTGCCAGCAGCCTGGGACAGGGGGGCTACAATGAGCAGTTCTTC.

This rearrangement joins TRBV9 to TRBJ1-6; 10 nucleotides match TRBD1. Germline CDR1 and CDR2: SGDLS and YYNGEE. The V and J ends lost 4 bases and 7 bases, in that order; junction bases with no gene match: 11. The CDR3 covers 17 residues. CDR3 sequence (DNA): TGTGCCAGCAGCCTTCGGACAGGGGGGCTAGGAAATTCACCCCTCCACTTT. Amino acids: CASSLRTGGLGNSPLHF.

The chain couples TRBV7-9 to TRBJ1-2, with D possibly matching TRBD1 (6 bases). V lost 4 bases and J 2 bases, leaving 11 bases between the germline ends. This CDR3 comprises 14 residues. The germline V gene encodes CDR1 SEHNR and CDR2 FQNEAQ (reference sequence). In DNA, the CDR3 is TGTGCCAGCAGCTCCTCGGACAGCAACTATGGCTACACCTTC. Its translation: CASSSSDSNYGYTF.

The chain links TRBV7-7 to TRBJ2-5, with D maybe TRBD2 (5 bases). The CDR3 spans 13 residues. V dropped 5 bases and J dropped 4 bases, with 11 bases sitting between them. CDR1 and CDR2 from the germline V gene are SSHAT and FNYEAQ (reference sequence). The CDR3 coding sequence is TGTGCCAGCAGCCGCGAGGGTCCAGAGACCCAGTACTTC. Encoded protein: CASSREGPETQYF.

This chain connects TRBV18 to TRBJ1-2, with a weak D call TRBD1 (5 bases). Germline V lookup: CDR1 KGHSH, CDR2 LQKENI. Deletions cut 3 bases from V and 9 bases from J, with 11 bases between. This CDR3 is built from 12 residues. As DNA, the CDR3 is TGTGCCAGCTCACCGATTGACAGAAGCTACACCTTC. Translating it yields CASSPIDRSYTF.

This clone was observed once. This chain connects TRBV18 to TRBJ2-3; possible D gene TRBD2, 5 bases. Trimming removed 0 bases from V and 6 bases from J, with 10 bases in between. Germline V gene sequence: CDR1 KGHSH, CDR2 LQKENI. This CDR3 is 14 amino acids long. This chain's CDR3 is CASSPPISGDTQYF. CDR3 in DNA: TGTGCCAGCTCACCACCTATTTCGGGGGATACGCAGTATTTT.

The chain has TRBV11-3 and TRBJ2-7; 8 positions agree with TRBD1. V gave up 4 bases and J gave up 4 bases; unmatched junction bases: 12. The CDR3 sequence is 16 residues long. Germline assignment: CDR1 SGHNT and CDR2 YENEEA. CDR3 coding DNA: TGTGCCAGCAGCTCCAGACAGACAGGGGATCCTTACGAGCAGTACTTC. Translated, it gives CASSSRQTGDPYEQYF.

The V gene is TRBV19, the J gene TRBJ1-1, with D tentatively TRBD1 (5 bases). Trimming shortened V by 8 bases and J by 1 base, and 11 bases separated the two germline ends. The CDR3 is 13 residues long. CDR1 is LNHDA, CDR2 SQIVND, per germline (reference sequence). The CDR3 sequence: CASDKGPNTEAFF. The CDR3 DNA is TGTGCCAGTGATAAGGGGCCGAACACTGAAGCTTTCTTT.

The gene calls are TRBV7-2 and TRBJ2-1, with 13 nucleotides matching TRBD2. Germline V CDR1 and CDR2: SGHTA, FQGNSA. Unmatched junction bases numbered 10, after V lost 1 base and J lost 7 bases. The CDR3 runs 18 residues. The CDR3 here is CASSLELAGGPYGNEQFF. The CDR3, as DNA: TGTGCCAGCAGCTTAGAACTAGCGGGGGGGCCGTACGGAAATGAGCAGTTCTTC.

This chain connects TRBV11-2 to TRBJ2-5; 11 bases agree with TRBD2. After removal of 4 bases from V and 9 bases from J, the junction contained 19 bases not matched to a gene. The germline V gene has CDR1 SGHAT and CDR2 FQNNGV. The CDR3 covers 18 residues. The CDR3 sequence is CASSSPRGSGGAREAQYF. CDR3 nucleotides: TGTGCCAGCAGCTCCCCTCGGGGTAGCGGGGGGGCAAGGGAGGCCCAGTACTTC. Based on the CDR3 plus reference TRBV11-2 and TRBJ2-5, the full variable domain is EAGVAQSPRYKIIEKRQSVAFWCNPISGHATLYWYQQILGQGPKLLIQFQNNGVVDDSQLPKDRFSAERLKGVDSTLKIQPAKLEDSAVYLCASSSPRGSGGAREAQYFGPGTRLLVL.

This clone was seen a handful of times. The chain uses TRBV11-2 and TRBJ2-7; no definite D call. The germline V and J ends were trimmed by 0 bases and 0 bases, with 15 bases remaining between them. This CDR3 comprises 17 residues. Germline assignment: CDR1 SGHAT and CDR2 FQNNGV. The CDR3 nucleotides are TGTGCCAGCAGCTTAGATGTCGGCAGGCCCAGCTCCTACGAGCAGTACTTC. This gives the protein CASSLDVGRPSSYEQYF.

The table lists this clone with a few counts. The V and J genes are TRBV14 and TRBJ1-1; D is undetermined. V dropped 3 bases and J dropped 8 bases, with 13 bases sitting between them. CDR1 SGHDN and CDR2 FVKESK come from the germline V gene. This CDR3 is 13 amino acids long. The CDR3, as DNA: TGTGCCAGCAGCCAGCATTTGGTGGGGGAAGCTTTCTTT. It encodes CASSQHLVGEAFF.

The V and J genes are TRBV6-6 and TRBJ2-2; D unresolved. The CDR3 extends over 14 amino acids. The V end was cut by 8 bases, the J end by 1 base, with 11 bases between. CDR1 is MNHNY, CDR2 SVGAGI, per germline (reference sequence). This chain's CDR3 is CASQYDGNTGELFF. CDR3 coding DNA: TGTGCCAGCCAGTATGACGGGAACACCGGGGAGCTGTTTTTT.

This clone was recorded once. This chain connects TRBV6-1 to TRBJ1-4, with D perhaps matching TRBD1 (6 bases). This CDR3 has 15 residues. Trimming stripped 5 bases from V and 6 bases from J, with 16 bases between. Per the germline V gene, CDR1 is MNHNS and CDR2 is SASEGT. The CDR3 reads CASSSTGGTYEKLFF. The CDR3 nucleotides are TGTGCCAGCAGTAGTACGGGGGGCACCTATGAAAAACTGTTTTTT.

The V call is TRBV7-9, the J call TRBJ2-1, with a weak D call TRBD1 (5 bases). CDR3 length equals 14 residues. Looked up from germline, CDR1 is SEHNR and CDR2 is FQNEAQ (reference sequence). With 8 bases removed from V and 1 base from J, the gap between germline ends came to 12 bases. Here the CDR3 DNA reads TGTGCCAGCCAGCAGGGTCCTTCCTACAATGAGCAGTTCTTC. Its protein is CASQQGPSYNEQFF.

This clone was detected only a few times. The J gene is TRBJ1-1, the V gene TRBV29-1; 8 bases map to TRBD1. CDR3 length equals 13 residues. Germline V gene lookup returns CDR1 SQVTM and CDR2 ANQGSEA. After removal of 6 bases from V and 4 bases from J, the junction contained 7 bases not matched to a gene. CDR3 protein: CSVGTGRSTEAFF. CDR3 DNA sequence: TGCAGCGTCGGGACAGGAAGATCCACTGAAGCTTTCTTT. Complete variable domain (other parts from reference TRBV29-1 and TRBJ1-1): SAVISQKPSRDICQRGTSLTIQCQVDSQVTMMFWYRQQPGQSLTLIATANQGSEATYESGFVIDKFPISRPNLTFSTLTVSNMSPEDSSIYLCSVGTGRSTEAFFGQGTRLTVV.

The chain has TRBV12-5 and TRBJ2-5; the D call may be TRBD1 or TRBD2 (6 bases each). V lost 1 base and J lost 4, with 16 bases in between. The CDR3 runs to 16 residues. Germline values: CDR1 LGHNT, CDR2 FRNRAP. This chain's CDR3 is CASGLGEIRGGETQYF. CDR3 nucleotide sequence: TGTGCTAGTGGTTTGGGGGAAATCAGGGGAGGAGAGACCCAGTACTTC.

The gene calls are TRBV7-2 and TRBJ2-5; no definite D call. Germline CDR1 is SGHTA and CDR2 is FQGNSA. Trimming removed 5 bases at V and 5 bases at J, with 6 bases between. This CDR3 region has 11 residues. CDR3 in amino acids: CASSQYETQYF. The DNA for the CDR3 is TGTGCCAGCAGCCAGTACGAGACCCAGTACTTC.

V is TRBV12-2 and J is TRBJ1-4; the table's D call of TRBD1 was not tested on the DNA. TRBV12-2 is labeled a pseudogene. The CDR3 length is 14 residues. The CDR3 reads CASRPAGQPYQLFF. CDR3 coding DNA: TGTGCAAGTCGCCCCGCGGGACAGCCCTACCAACTGTTTTTT.

There are a few counts of this clone. This chain joins TRBV4-1 and TRBJ2-3, with TRBD2 matching 9 bases. V lost 3 bases, J lost 2 bases, and 12 bases stayed unmatched. Germline V gene sequence: CDR1 MGHRA, CDR2 YSYEKL. The CDR3 is made up of 18 amino acids. DNA of the CDR3: TGCGCCAGCAGCCAGGGTAGCGGGGGCCGCTACTTCACAGATACGCAGTATTTT. Its protein is CASSQGSGGRYFTDTQYF.

The chain joins TRBV14 to TRBJ2-7; tentatively, D is TRBD1 (5 bases). The CDR3 sequence is 14 residues long. CDR1 is SGHDN and CDR2 is FVKESK in the germline V gene. V shed 1 base and J shed 6 bases, with 13 bases lying between them. For the CDR3, the DNA is TGTGCCAGCAGCCAAGCCCTCTTTCAGGGCGAGCAGTACTTC. It is translated as CASSQALFQGEQYF.

On this clone: Other DNA sequences from this sample encode an identical CDR3 as well. The J gene is TRBJ2-7, the V gene TRBV14; D not resolved. This CDR3 has 13 amino acids. The V gene's germline CDR1 is SGHDN and CDR2 FVKESK. V lost 1 base, J lost 7 bases, and 11 bases lay in between. The CDR3 sequence: CASSQVSLGEQYF. The CDR3 DNA follows: TGTGCCAGCAGCCAAGTCTCCCTGGGGGAGCAGTACTTC.

The chain uses TRBV11-2 and TRBJ2-7; TRBD2 might be the D (6 bases). The germline V and J ends were trimmed by 1 base and 3 bases, with 7 bases remaining between them. This CDR3 comprises 13 residues. Germline V gene data show CDR1 as SGHAT and CDR2 as FQNNGV. In DNA, the CDR3 is TGTGCCAGCAGCTTAGGGACTATCTACGAGCAGTACTTC. As protein: CASSLGTIYEQYF.

The chain joins TRBV7-2 to TRBJ2-1; D uncertain. This CDR3 spans 12 amino acids. V shed 4 bases and J shed 15 bases, with 16 bases lying between them. The germline V gene has CDR1 SGHTA and CDR2 FQGNSA. CDR3: CASSSENARRFF. The CDR3 nucleotides read TGTGCCAGCAGCTCCGAAAATGCTAGGCGGTTCTTC.

In this sample, this clone turned up a few times. The CDR3 here is CASSPADRASYGYTF. The CDR3 DNA sequence: TGTGCCAGCTCACCAGCGGACAGGGCTAGCTATGGCTACACCTTC. The rearrangement joins TRBV18 to TRBJ1-2; 8 nucleotides align to TRBD1. Germline V CDR1 and CDR2: KGHSH, LQKENI. After removal of 2 bases from V and 4 bases from J, the junction contained 6 bases not matched to a gene. The CDR3 length is 15 residues. The complete variable domain, with remaining parts taken from reference TRBV18 and TRBJ1-2, reads NAGVMQNPRHLVRRRGQEARLRCSPMKGHSHVYWYRQLPEEGLKFMVYLQKENIIDESGMPKERFSAEFPKEGPSILRIQQVVRGDSAAYFCASSPADRASYGYTFGSGTRLTVV.

Worth noting for this clone: Other DNA sequences of this sample code for an identical CDR3. The genes are TRBV28 and TRBJ1-5; 7 bases map to TRBD1. The germline V gene encodes CDR1 MDHEN and CDR2 SYDVKM. This CDR3 contains 17 residues. Losses at the gene ends were 3 bases for V and 5 bases for J; bases not matched to a gene: 13. The CDR3 DNA is TGTGCCAGCAGTTTTGTACAGGGGCCCACGACACATCAGCCCCAGCATTTT. This sequence encodes CASSFVQGPTTHQPQHF.